The 3 T cell receptor beta chains below come from one sample, sequenced in a study of blood T cell repertoires in COVID-19. Measured with immunoSEQ multiplex PCR; TCRdb has only the in-frame clones, and not every one. The table has about 64,000 clones, 80% to 90% seen once. The source material was peripheral blood. The receptors shown here come from a man aged 40-50 years with acute or convalescent COVID-19.

The CDR3 DNA follows: TGCGCCAGCAGCCCCGGGGGACCTAACTATGGCTACACCTTC. It encodes CASSPGGPNYGYTF. V gene TRBV5-1 combines with J gene TRBJ1-2, with a possible D match to TRBD1 (5 bases). V lost 4 bases and J 0 bases, leaving 10 bases between the germline ends. CDR1 SGHRS and CDR2 YFSETQ come from the germline V gene. This CDR3 region has 14 residues.

The chain has TRBV19 and TRBJ1-2, with 8 bases aligning to TRBD1. The CDR3 extends over 15 amino acids. Germline CDR1 and CDR2: LNHDA and SQIVND (reference sequence). With 5 bases clipped from V and 4 bases from J, the junction kept 9 bases outside the gene matches. CDR3 amino acids: CASSPGQGRSYGYTF. The CDR3 coding sequence is TGTGCCAGTAGTCCAGGACAGGGTCGTAGCTATGGCTACACCTTC.

The genes are TRBV10-3 and TRBJ1-2; possibly TRBD1 for D (6 bases). The V end lost 3 bases, the J end lost 4 bases, and 9 bases lay between the germline ends. Germline loops: CDR1 ENHRY, CDR2 SYGVKD. This CDR3 contains 13 residues. CDR3 loop: CAISDRGGYGYTF. The CDR3 DNA follows: TGTGCCATCAGTGACAGGGGCGGCTATGGCTACACCTTC.